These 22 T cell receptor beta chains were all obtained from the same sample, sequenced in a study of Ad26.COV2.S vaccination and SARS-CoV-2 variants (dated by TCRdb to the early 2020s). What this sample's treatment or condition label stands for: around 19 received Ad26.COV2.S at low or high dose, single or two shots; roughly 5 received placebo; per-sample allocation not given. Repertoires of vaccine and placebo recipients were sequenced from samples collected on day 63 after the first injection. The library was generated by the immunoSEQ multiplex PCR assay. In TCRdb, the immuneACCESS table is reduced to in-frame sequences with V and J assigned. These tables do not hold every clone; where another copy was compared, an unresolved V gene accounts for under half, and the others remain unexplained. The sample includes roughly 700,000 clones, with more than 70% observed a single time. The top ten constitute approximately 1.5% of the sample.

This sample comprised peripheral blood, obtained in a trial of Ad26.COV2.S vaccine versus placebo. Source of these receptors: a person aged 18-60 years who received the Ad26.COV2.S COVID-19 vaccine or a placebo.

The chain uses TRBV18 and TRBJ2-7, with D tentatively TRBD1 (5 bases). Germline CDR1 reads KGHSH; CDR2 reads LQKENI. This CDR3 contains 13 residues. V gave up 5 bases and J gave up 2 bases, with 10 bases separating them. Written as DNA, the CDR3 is TGTGCCAGCTCAGGGGCTAACACCTACGAGCAGTACTTC. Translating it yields CASSGANTYEQYF.

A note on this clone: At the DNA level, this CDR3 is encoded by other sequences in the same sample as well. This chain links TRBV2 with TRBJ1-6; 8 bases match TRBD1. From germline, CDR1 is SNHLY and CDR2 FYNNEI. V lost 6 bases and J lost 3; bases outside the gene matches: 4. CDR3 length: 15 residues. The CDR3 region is CASSDRGLYNSPLHF. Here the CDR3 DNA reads TGTGCCAGCAGCGACAGGGGACTCTATAATTCACCCCTCCACTTT.

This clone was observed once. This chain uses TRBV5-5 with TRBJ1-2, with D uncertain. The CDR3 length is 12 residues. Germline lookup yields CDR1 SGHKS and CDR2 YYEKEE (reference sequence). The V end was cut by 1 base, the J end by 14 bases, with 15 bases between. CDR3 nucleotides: TGTGCCAGCAGCTTGATTCCCCCCGGCGGTACCTTC. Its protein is CASSLIPPGGTF.

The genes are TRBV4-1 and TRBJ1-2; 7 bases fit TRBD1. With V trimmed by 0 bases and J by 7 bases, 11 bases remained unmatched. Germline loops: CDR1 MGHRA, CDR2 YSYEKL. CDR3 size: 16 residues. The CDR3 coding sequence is TGCGCCAGCAGCCAAGACAGCGGCCGAGGGGGCGGTGGCTACACCTTC. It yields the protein CASSQDSGRGGGGYTF.

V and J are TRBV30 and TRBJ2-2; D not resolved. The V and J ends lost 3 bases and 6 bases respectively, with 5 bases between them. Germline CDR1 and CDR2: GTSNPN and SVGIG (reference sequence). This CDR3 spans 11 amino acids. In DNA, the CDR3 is TGTGCCTGGAGGGGCGCCGGGGAGCTGTTTTTT. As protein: CAWRGAGELFF.

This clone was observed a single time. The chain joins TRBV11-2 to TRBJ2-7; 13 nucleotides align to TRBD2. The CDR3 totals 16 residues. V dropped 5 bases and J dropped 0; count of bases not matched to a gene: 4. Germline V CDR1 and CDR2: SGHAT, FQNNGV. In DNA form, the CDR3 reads TGTGCCAGCAGCGCGGGGACTAGCGGGAACTCCTACGAGCAGTACTTC. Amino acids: CASSAGTSGNSYEQYF. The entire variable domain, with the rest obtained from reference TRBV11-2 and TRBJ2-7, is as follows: EAGVAQSPRYKIIEKRQSVAFWCNPISGHATLYWYQQILGQGPKLLIQFQNNGVVDDSQLPKDRFSAERLKGVDSTLKIQPAKLEDSAVYLCASSAGTSGNSYEQYFGPGTRLTVT.

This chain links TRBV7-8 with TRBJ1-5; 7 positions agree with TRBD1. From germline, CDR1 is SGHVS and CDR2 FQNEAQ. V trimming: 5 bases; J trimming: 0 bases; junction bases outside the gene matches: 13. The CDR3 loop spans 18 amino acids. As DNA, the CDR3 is TGTGCCAGCAGCATAGGCCGGGACAGCTCCTATAGCAATCAGCCCCAGCATTTT. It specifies CASSIGRDSSYSNQPQHF.

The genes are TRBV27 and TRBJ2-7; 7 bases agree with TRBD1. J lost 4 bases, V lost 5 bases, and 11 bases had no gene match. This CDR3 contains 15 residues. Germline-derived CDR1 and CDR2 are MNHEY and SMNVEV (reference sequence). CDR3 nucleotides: TGTGCCAGCAGTCCGGGACAGACTTTCCCTTACGAGCAGTACTTC. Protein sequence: CASSPGQTFPYEQYF.

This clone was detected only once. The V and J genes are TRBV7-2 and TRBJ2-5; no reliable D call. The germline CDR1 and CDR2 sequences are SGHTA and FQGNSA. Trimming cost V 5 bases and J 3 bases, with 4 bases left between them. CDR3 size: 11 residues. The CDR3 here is CASSLKETQYF. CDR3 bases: TGTGCCAGCAGCCTAAAAGAGACCCAGTACTTC.

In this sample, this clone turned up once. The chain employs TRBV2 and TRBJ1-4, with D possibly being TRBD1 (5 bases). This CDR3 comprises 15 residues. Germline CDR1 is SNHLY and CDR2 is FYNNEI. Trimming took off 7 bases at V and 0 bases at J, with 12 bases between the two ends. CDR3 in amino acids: CASKETAATNEKLFF. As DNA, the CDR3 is TGTGCCAGCAAAGAGACAGCTGCAACTAATGAAAAACTGTTTTTT.

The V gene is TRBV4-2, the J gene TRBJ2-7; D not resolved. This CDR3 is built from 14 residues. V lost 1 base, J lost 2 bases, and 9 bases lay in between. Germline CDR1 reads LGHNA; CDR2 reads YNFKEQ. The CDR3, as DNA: TGTGCCAGCAGCCAAGGTGTCGAGGCCTACGAGCAGTACTTC. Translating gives CASSQGVEAYEQYF.

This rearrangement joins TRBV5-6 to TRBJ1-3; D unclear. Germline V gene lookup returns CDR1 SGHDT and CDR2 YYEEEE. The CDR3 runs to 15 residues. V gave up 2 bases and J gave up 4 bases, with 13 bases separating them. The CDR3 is CASSFRTLAGNTIYF. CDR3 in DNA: TGTGCCAGCAGCTTCAGGACTCTCGCCGGAAACACCATATATTTT. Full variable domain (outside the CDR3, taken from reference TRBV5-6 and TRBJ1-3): DAGVTQSPTHLIKTRGQQVTLRCSPKSGHDTVSWYQQALGQGPQFIFQYYEEEERQRGNFPDRFSGHQFPNYSSELNVNALLLGDSALYLCASSFRTLAGNTIYFGEGSWLTVV.

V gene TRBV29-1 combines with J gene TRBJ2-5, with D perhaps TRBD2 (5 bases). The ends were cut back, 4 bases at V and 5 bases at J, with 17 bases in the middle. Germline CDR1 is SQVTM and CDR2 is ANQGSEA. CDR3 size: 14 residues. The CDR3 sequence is CSVVPSERRETQYF. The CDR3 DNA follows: TGCAGCGTTGTTCCGTCAGAGAGGAGGGAGACCCAGTACTTC. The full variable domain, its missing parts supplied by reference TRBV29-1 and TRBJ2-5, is SAVISQKPSRDICQRGTSLTIQCQVDSQVTMMFWYRQQPGQSLTLIATANQGSEATYESGFVIDKFPISRPNLTFSTLTVSNMSPEDSSIYLCSVVPSERRETQYFGPGTRLLVL.

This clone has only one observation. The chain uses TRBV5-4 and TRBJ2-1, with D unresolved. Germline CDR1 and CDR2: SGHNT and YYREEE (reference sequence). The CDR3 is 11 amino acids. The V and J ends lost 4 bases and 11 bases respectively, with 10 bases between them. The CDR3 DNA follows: TGTGCCAGCAGCGTAAGCGTACAGCAGTTCTTC. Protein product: CASSVSVQQFF.

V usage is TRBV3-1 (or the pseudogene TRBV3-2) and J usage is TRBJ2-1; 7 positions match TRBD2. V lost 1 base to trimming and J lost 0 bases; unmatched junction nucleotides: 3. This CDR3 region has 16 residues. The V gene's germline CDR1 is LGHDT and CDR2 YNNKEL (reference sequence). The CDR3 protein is CASSQAGGLSYNEQFF. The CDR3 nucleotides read TGTGCCAGCAGCCAAGCGGGAGGCCTCTCCTACAATGAGCAGTTCTTC.

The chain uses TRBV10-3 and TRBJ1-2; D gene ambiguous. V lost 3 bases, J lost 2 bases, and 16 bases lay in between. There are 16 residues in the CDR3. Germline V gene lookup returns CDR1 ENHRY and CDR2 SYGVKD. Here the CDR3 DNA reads TGTGCCATCAGTGATCTTGGAGGCAGCAGGAACTATGGCTACACCTTC. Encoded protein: CAISDLGGSRNYGYTF.

For the CDR3, the DNA is TGTGCCAGCAGTGGAGCGGGGGGCGGGAACTCTGGAAACACCATATATTTT. Its translation: CASSGAGGGNSGNTIYF. J is TRBJ1-3 and V is TRBV2, with a weak D call TRBD1 (6 bases). This CDR3 has 17 residues. Germline-derived CDR1 and CDR2 are SNHLY and FYNNEI. Trimming shortened V by 4 bases and J by 0 bases, and 16 bases separated the two germline ends.

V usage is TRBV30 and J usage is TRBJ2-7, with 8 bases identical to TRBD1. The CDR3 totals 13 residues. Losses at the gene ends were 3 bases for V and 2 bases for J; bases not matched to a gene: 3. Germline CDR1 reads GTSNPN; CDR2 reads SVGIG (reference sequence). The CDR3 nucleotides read TGTGCCTGGAGGGACAGGGCAACCTACGAGCAGTACTTC. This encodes CAWRDRATYEQYF.

This CDR3 reads CASTPDRSYNEQFF. The CDR3 DNA reads TGTGCCAGCACCCCGGACCGATCCTACAATGAGCAGTTCTTC. V usage is TRBV25-1 and J usage is TRBJ2-1; no clear D. The CDR3 consists of 14 residues. V lost 7 bases, J lost 1 base, and 11 bases lay in between. CDR1 and CDR2 (germline): MGHDK, SYGVNS.

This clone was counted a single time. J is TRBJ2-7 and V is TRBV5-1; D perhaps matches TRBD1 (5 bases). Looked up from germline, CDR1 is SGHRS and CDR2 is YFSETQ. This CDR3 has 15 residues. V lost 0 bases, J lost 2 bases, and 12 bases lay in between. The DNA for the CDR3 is TGCGCCAGCAGCTTGGCCTTTCAGGGCCCCTACGAGCAGTACTTC. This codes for CASSLAFQGPYEQYF.

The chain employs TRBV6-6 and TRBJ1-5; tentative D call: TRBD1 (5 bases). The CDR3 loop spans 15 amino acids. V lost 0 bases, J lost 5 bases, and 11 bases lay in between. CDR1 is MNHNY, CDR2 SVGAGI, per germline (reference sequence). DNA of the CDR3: TGTGCCAGCAGTTACTCGGGGGGAGGGGATCAGCCCCAGCATTTT. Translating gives CASSYSGGGDQPQHF.

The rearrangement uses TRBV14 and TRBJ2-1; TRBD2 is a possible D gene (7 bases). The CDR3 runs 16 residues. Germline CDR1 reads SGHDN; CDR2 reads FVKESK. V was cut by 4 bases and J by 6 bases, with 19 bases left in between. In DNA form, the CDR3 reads TGTGCCAGCAGCCCTCCTGGGAGGGGGGTGAGCAATGAGCAGTTCTTC. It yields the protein CASSPPGRGVSNEQFF.